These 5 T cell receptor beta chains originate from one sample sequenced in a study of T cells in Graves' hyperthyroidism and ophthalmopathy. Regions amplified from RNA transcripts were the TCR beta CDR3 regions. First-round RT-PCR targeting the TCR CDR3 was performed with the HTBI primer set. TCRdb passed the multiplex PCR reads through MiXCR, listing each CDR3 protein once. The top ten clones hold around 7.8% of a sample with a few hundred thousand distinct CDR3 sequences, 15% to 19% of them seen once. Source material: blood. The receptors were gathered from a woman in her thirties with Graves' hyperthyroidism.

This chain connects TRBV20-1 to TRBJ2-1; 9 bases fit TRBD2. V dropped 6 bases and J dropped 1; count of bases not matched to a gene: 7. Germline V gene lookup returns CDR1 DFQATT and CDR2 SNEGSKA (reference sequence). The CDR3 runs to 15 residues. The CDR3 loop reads CSAYFSGSSYNEQFF. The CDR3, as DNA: TGCAGTGCCTATTTTAGCGGGAGTTCCTACAATGAGCAGTTCTTC.

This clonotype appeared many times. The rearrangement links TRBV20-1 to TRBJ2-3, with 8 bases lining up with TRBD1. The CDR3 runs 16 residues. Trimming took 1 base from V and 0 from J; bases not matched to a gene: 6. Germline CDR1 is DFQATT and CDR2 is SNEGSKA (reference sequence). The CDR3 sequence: CSARGTGRASTDTQYF. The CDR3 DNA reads TGCAGTGCTAGAGGGACAGGGCGAGCTAGCACAGATACGCAGTATTTT.

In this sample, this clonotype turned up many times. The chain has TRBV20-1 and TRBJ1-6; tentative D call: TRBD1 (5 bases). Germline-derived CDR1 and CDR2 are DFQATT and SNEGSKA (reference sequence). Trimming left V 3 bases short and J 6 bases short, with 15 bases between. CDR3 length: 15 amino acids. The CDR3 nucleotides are TGCAGTGCTAGCTTTTTAGGGGACTTTAATTCACCCCTCCACTTT. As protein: CSASFLGDFNSPLHF.

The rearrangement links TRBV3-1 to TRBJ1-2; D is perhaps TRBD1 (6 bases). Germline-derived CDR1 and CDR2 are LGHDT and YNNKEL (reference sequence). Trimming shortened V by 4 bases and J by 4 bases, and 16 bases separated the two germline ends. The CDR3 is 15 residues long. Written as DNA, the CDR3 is TGTGCCAGCAGCCTCAATCGGGACAACACCTATGGCTACACCTTC. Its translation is CASSLNRDNTYGYTF.

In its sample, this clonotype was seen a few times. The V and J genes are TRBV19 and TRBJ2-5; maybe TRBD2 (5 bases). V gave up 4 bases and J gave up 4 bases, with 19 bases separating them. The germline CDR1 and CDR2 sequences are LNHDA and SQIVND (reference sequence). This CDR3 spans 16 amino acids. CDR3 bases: TGTGCCAGTAGTACGCCCAGCGGAACCGGCCGAGAGACCCAGTACTTC. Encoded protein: CASSTPSGTGRETQYF.